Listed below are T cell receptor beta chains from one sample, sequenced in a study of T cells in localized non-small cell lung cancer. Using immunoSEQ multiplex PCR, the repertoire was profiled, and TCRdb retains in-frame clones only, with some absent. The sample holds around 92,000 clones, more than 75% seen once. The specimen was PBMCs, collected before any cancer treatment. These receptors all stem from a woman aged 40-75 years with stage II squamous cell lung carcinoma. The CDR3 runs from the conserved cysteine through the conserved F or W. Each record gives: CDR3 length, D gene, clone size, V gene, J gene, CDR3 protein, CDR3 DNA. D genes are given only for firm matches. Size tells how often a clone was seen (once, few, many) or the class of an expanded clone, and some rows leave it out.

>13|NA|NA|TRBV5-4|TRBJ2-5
CASSGGFQETQYF
TGTGCCAGCAGCGGGGGTTTCCAAGAGACCCAGTACTTC
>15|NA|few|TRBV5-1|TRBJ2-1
CASSLGTALLNEQFF
TGCGCCAGCAGCTTGGGGACAGCTCTTCTCAATGAGCAGTTCTTC
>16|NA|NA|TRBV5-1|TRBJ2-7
CASLNAPGISPYEQYF
TGCGCCAGCTTAAACGCCCCCGGGATTTCCCCCTACGAGCAGTACTTC
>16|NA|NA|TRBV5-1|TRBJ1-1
CASSPRPMERNTEAFF
TGCGCCAGCAGCCCGCGGCCGATGGAACGGAACACTGAAGCTTTCTTT
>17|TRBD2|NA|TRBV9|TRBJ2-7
CASSVGTSGKGTYEQYF
TGTGCCAGCAGCGTAGGAACTAGCGGAAAGGGGACCTACGAGCAGTACTTC
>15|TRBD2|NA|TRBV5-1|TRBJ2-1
CASSLTSGQSGEQFF
TGCGCCAGCAGCTTGACTAGCGGACAGTCGGGTGAGCAGTTCTTC
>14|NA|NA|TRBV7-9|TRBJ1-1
CASSRPEANTEAFF
TGTGCCAGCAGCCGCCCGGAGGCGAACACTGAAGCTTTCTTT
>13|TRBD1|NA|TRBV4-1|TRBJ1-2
CASSPDRVSGYTF
TGCGCCAGCAGCCCCGACAGGGTCTCTGGCTACACCTTC
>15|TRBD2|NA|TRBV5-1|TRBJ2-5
CASSLGSGRGEIQYF
TGCGCCAGCAGCTTAGGTAGCGGGAGAGGAGAGATCCAGTACTTC
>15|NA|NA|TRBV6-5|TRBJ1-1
CASSLGRVVNTEAFF
TGTGCCTCCTCTCTGGGCAGGGTTGTGAACACTGAAGCTTTCTTT
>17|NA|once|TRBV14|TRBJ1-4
CASSPFPKFEGNEKLFF
TGTGCCAGCAGCCCCTTCCCTAAATTCGAGGGTAATGAAAAACTGTTTTTT
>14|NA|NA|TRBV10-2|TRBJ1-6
CASRGVQDNSPLHF
TGCGCCAGCAGAGGAGTACAGGATAATTCACCCCTCCACTTT
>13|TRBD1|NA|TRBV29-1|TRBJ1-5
CSPLDRGNQPQHF
TGCAGCCCTTTGGACAGGGGCAATCAGCCCCAGCATTTT
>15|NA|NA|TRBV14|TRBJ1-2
CASSQDSKGGYGYTF
TGTGCCAGCAGCCAAGACTCGAAAGGGGGGTATGGCTACACCTTC
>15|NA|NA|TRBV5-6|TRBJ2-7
CASSLTGTSHYEQYF
TGTGCCAGCAGCCTTACCGGGACATCCCACTACGAGCAGTACTTC
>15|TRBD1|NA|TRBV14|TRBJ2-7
CASSHQPGQTYEQYF
TGTGCCAGCAGCCACCAACCGGGACAGACCTACGAGCAGTACTTC
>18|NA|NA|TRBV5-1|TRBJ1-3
CASSLAAPRPQLGNTIYF
TGCGCCAGCAGCTTGGCCGCTCCACGGCCCCAACTCGGAAACACCATATATTTT
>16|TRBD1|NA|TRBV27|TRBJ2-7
CASSFGDRGSPYEQYF
TGTGCCAGCAGTTTCGGTGACAGGGGATCACCCTACGAGCAGTACTTC
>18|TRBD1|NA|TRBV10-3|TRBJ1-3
CAISEQGQGGLGGNTIYF
TGTGCCATCAGTGAGCAAGGACAGGGGGGACTTGGTGGAAACACCATATATTTT
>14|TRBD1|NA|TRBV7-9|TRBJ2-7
CASSFLTGGNEQYF
TGTGCCAGCAGCTTTCTCACAGGGGGTAACGAGCAGTACTTC
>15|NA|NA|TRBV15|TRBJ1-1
CATSTDRGVGTEAFF
TGTGCCACCAGCACTGATAGGGGCGTCGGCACTGAAGCTTTCTTT
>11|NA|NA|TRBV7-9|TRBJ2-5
CASSPSETQYF
TGTGCCAGCAGCCCCTCGGAGACCCAGTACTTC
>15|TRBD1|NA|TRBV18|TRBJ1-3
CASSQQGVTGNTIYF
TGTGCCAGCTCACAACAGGGGGTTACAGGAAACACCATATATTTT
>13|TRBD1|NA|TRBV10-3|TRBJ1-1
CAIRGTGNTEAFF
TGTGCCATCAGAGGGACAGGGAACACTGAAGCTTTCTTT
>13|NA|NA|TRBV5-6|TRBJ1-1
CASSLDRNTEAFF
TGTGCCAGCAGCTTGGACAGGAACACTGAAGCTTTCTTT
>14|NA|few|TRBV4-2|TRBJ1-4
CASSQGDFNEKLFF
TGTGCCAGCAGCCAAGGCGACTTTAATGAAAAACTGTTTTTT
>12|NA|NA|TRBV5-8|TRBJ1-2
CASRGGDYGYTF
TGTGCCAGCCGCGGGGGGGACTATGGCTACACCTTC
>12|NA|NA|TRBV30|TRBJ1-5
CAWSTYNQPQHF
TGTGCCTGGAGCACCTACAATCAGCCCCAGCATTTT
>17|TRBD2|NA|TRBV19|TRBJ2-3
CASSIDLAGIDTDTQYF
TGTGCCAGTAGTATAGATTTAGCGGGGATCGACACAGATACGCAGTATTTT
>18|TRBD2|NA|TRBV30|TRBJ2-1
CAWSTGLAGVTRYNEQFF
TGTGCCTGGAGTACGGGACTAGCGGGAGTAACGAGGTACAATGAGCAGTTCTTC
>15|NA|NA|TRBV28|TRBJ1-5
CASSFGEVSNQPQHF
TGTGCCAGCAGTTTTGGGGAGGTCAGCAATCAGCCCCAGCATTTT
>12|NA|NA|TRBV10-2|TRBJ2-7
CASTGTDGEQYF
TGCGCCAGCACCGGGACTGATGGGGAGCAGTACTTC
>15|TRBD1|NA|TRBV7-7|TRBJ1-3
CASSPGQGPGNTIYF
TGTGCTAGCAGTCCGGGACAGGGGCCAGGAAACACCATATATTTT
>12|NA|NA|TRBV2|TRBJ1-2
CASSERGYGYTF
TGTGCCAGCAGTGAAAGAGGGTATGGCTACACCTTC
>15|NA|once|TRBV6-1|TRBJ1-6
CASSSGGRYNSPLHF
TGTGCCAGCAGTTCGGGAGGACGCTATAATTCACCCCTCCACTTT
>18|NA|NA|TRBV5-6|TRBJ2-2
CASSFGPGGPSGTGELFF
TGTGCCAGCAGCTTCGGACCTGGGGGCCCCTCGGGCACCGGGGAGCTGTTTTTT
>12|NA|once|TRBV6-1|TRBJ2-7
CASSLRVGEQYF
TGTGCCAGCAGTCTCAGGGTCGGCGAGCAGTACTTC
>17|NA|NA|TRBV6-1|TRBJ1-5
CASSERLGQGRGQPQHF
TGTGCCAGCAGTGAAAGGTTGGGGCAGGGTAGGGGTCAGCCCCAGCATTTT
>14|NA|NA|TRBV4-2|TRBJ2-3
CASSREGDTDTQYF
TGTGCCAGCAGCCGTGAGGGGGACACAGATACGCAGTATTTT
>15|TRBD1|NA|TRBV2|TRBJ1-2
CASSEPQGGSYGYTF
TGTGCCAGCAGTGAACCCCAAGGGGGCAGCTATGGCTACACCTTC
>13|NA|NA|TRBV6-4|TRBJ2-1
CASRESEVNEQFF
TGTGCCAGCAGGGAAAGTGAAGTCAATGAGCAGTTCTTC
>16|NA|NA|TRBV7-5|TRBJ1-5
CARSPRTGGINQPQHF
TGTGCCAGAAGCCCCCGGACAGGGGGCATCAATCAGCCCCAGCATTTT
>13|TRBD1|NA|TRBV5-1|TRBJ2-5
CASSLGTGEIQYF
TGCGCCAGCAGCTTGGGGACAGGGGAAATCCAGTACTTC
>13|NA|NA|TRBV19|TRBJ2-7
CASSPQVPYEQYF
TGTGCCAGTAGTCCACAGGTGCCCTACGAGCAGTACTTC
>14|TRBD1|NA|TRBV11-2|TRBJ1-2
CASSPGQGAGGYTF
TGTGCCAGCAGCCCCGGACAGGGGGCGGGTGGCTACACCTTC
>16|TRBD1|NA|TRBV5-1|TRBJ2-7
CASSQNPGQGAYEQYF
TGCGCCAGCAGCCAAAATCCGGGACAGGGGGCGTACGAGCAGTACTTC
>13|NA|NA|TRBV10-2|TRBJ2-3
CASSEIPRETQYF
TGCGCCAGCAGTGAGATCCCGAGAGAGACGCAGTATTTT
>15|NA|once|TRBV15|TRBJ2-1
CATSRLASSYNEQFF
TGTGCCACCAGCAGACTAGCCTCATCCTACAATGAGCAGTTCTTC
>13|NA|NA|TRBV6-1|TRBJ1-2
CASSEVRSYGYTF
TGTGCCAGCAGTGAGGTCAGATCCTATGGCTACACCTTC
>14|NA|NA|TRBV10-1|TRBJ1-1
CASSDGGKGSGAFF
TGCGCCAGCAGTGATGGAGGGAAGGGAAGTGGGGCTTTCTTT
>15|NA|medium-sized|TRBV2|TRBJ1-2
CASSPRGGANYGYTF
TGTGCCAGCAGTCCTCGGGGCGGAGCTAACTATGGCTACACCTTC
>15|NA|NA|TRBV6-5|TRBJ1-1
CASRGPWGAGSEAFF
TGTGCCAGCAGGGGCCCTTGGGGGGCGGGATCTGAAGCTTTCTTT
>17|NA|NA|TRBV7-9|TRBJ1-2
CASSLEGSTVRVYGYTF
TGTGCCAGCAGCTTAGAAGGTAGCACGGTGAGGGTCTATGGCTACACCTTC
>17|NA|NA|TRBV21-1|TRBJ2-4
CASKRGPAKYGKNIQYF
TGTGCCAGCAAACGCGGGCCGGCGAAATATGGGAAAAACATTCAGTACTTC